This entry is about one T cell receptor (beta chain). Antigen: not known. Purity above 95% was achieved in all sorted populations. Expressed TCRB transcripts were sequenced, since all the RNA that had been isolated was reverse transcribed. Repertoires were generated with immunoSEQ multiplex PCR, while TCRdb's copy carries only in-frame clones and drops some. Of 130,000 or so clones listed, 9% to 10% are singletons. These data are taken from a study of beta chain features in type 1 diabetes. Study outcomes and limitations: Within the patient group, naive, central memory and Treg TCRB repertoires appeared more similar to each other than within healthy donors. Lower insertion and higher deletion counts appeared at VDJ junctions in type 1 diabetes patients.

V was clipped by 5 bases and J by 8 bases, with 10 bases between them. Per the germline V gene, CDR1 is SEHNR and CDR2 is FQNEAQ (reference sequence). The CDR3 extends over 13 amino acids. The rearrangement joins TRBV7-9 to TRBJ1-6; unclear D gene. The sequence was collected from a woman between 35 and 50 years old in good health. The sample was central memory CD4+ T cells from blood. The CDR3 here is CASSPRRDSPLHF. The DNA of the CDR3 is TGTGCCAGCAGCCCCCGTAGAGATTCACCCCTCCACTTT. Variable domain in full (rest from reference TRBV7-9 and TRBJ1-6): DTGVSQNPRHKITKRGQNVTFRCDPISEHNRLYWYRQTLGQGPEFLTYFQNEAQLEKSRLLSDRFSAERPKGSFSTLEIQRTEQGDSAMYLCASSPRRDSPLHFGNGTRLTVT.